Shown below are 21 T cell receptor beta chains from a single sample sequenced in a study of CXCR3-negative and CXCR3-positive naive CD8 T cells. Libraries of TRB cDNA were made by 5' RACE and carried UMIs. TCRdb reanalyzed the 5' RACE reads, giving one entry per CDR3 protein sequence and no DNA. The listing records under 85,000 distinct CDR3 sequences. The sequenced material came from naive CXCR3- CD8+ T cells from blood. Subset denoted: CD45RO-CCR7+CD27+CD95- naive CD8+ T cells lacking CXCR3 (TNR3-). These TCRs come from a human donor in good health. Some clones in this sample may be carry-over from other donors' samples.

The CDR3 protein is CSVAGTSGRDEHEQFF. The J gene is TRBJ2-1, the V gene TRBV29-1; TCRdb reports TRBD2, a call that lacks DNA to check it against. CDR1 is SQVTM and CDR2 is ANQGSEA in the germline V gene. This CDR3 comprises 16 residues.

V is TRBV5-6 and J is TRBJ2-1. The CDR3 runs to 12 residues. Germline values: CDR1 SGHDT, CDR2 YYEEEE. The CDR3 is CASSGTAAEQFF.

The CDR3 loop is CSVEGLTSGNSYEQYF. This chain links TRBV29-1 with TRBJ2-7; no DNA is available, so the TRBD2 call from TCRdb remains unchecked. The CDR3 is made up of 16 amino acids. Germline assignment: CDR1 SQVTM and CDR2 ANQGSEA.

V and J are TRBV5-5 and TRBJ1-5. Germline V gene sequence: CDR1 SGHKS, CDR2 YYEKEE (reference sequence). The CDR3 sequence is 15 residues long. The CDR3 spells CASSPAGIGNQPQHF.

This rearrangement joins TRBV7-3 to TRBJ2-1; TCRdb lists TRBD2, though no DNA is available to test this call. CDR1 and CDR2 from the germline V gene are SGHTA and FQGTGA. This CDR3 comprises 15 residues. The CDR3: CASRSGTSAYNEQFF.

The chain carries TRBV12-3 or TRBV12-4 and TRBJ2-3; TCRdb names TRBD2, which stays unverified in the absence of DNA. The length of the CDR3 is 16 residues. This CDR3 reads CASRLLAGQSTDTQYF.

This chain links TRBV11-3 with TRBJ2-7; TCRdb's D call of TRBD2 is untestable without DNA. The CDR3 contains 15 residues. Germline V gene sequence: CDR1 SGHNT, CDR2 YENEEA. CDR3 sequence reads: CASSLGLAGEREQYF.

This sequence joins TRBV2 and TRBJ2-7; checking the TCRdb D call of TRBD1 is not possible without DNA. Germline values: CDR1 SNHLY, CDR2 FYNNEI. The CDR3 runs to 13 residues. This CDR3 is CASSDNRDNEQYF.

Here the CDR3 reads CASSGGAGYGYTF. The chain carries TRBV6-6 and TRBJ1-2; TCRdb proposes TRBD1, but this gene call is untestable without DNA. This CDR3 comprises 13 residues. Germline loops: CDR1 MNHNY, CDR2 SVGAGI (reference sequence).

This chain joins TRBV12-3 or TRBV12-4 and TRBJ2-1. This CDR3 spans 13 amino acids. CDR3 loop: CASSRGVHNEQFF.

The V call is TRBV7-9, the J call TRBJ1-1; TCRdb calls TRBD1, which cannot be checked without DNA. Germline CDR1 and CDR2: SEHNR and FQNEAQ (reference sequence). The CDR3 loop spans 13 amino acids. The CDR3 loop reads CASSPPGGFEAFF.

The V call is TRBV28, the J call TRBJ1-1. Germline CDR1 is MDHEN and CDR2 is SYDVKM. CDR3 length: 13 amino acids. The CDR3 protein is CASSLGFNTEAFF.

The CDR3 here is CSGNNGADNEQFF. The chain uses TRBV29-1 and TRBJ2-1. The CDR3 extends over 13 amino acids. Germline V CDR1 and CDR2: SQVTM, ANQGSEA.

CDR3 region: CASSNSRADNEQFF. The gene calls are TRBV21-1 and TRBJ2-1; TCRdb indicates TRBD1, and absent DNA this call remains unverified. TRBV21-1 is listed as a pseudogene. This CDR3 is built from 14 residues.

The genes are TRBV10-1 and TRBJ2-3. This CDR3 is 15 amino acids long. CDR1 and CDR2 from the germline V gene are WNHNN and SYGVQD (reference sequence). The CDR3 is CASSTSRESTDTQYF.

This sequence joins TRBV6-1 and TRBJ2-2; without DNA, the TCRdb call of TRBD2 cannot be checked. CDR1 is MNHNS, CDR2 SASEGT, per germline. There are 16 residues in the CDR3. The CDR3 region is CATRLRLADNTGELFF.

V and J are TRBV5-1 and TRBJ2-7; TCRdb returns TRBD1, unconfirmable since there is no DNA. The CDR3 spans 15 residues. The germline V gene encodes CDR1 SGHRS and CDR2 YFSETQ. Here the CDR3 reads CASSPEGWGGDEQYF.

V and J are TRBV6-2 or TRBV6-3 and TRBJ2-7; the D call from TCRdb, TRBD1, cannot be confirmed without DNA. The CDR3 sequence is 16 residues long. Germline values: CDR1 MNHEY, CDR2 SVGEGT. The CDR3: CASSQPPTVGPYEQYF.

V usage is TRBV29-1 and J usage is TRBJ2-3; the D call of TRBD2 rests on TCRdb alone, since no DNA is present to check it. The CDR3 length is 16 residues. Looked up from germline, CDR1 is SQVTM and CDR2 is ANQGSEA. The CDR3 loop reads CSVEGLATSSTDTQYF.

V usage is TRBV12-3 or TRBV12-4 and J usage is TRBJ1-1. The length of the CDR3 is 11 residues. CDR3 residues: CASSFSTEAFF.

The chain uses TRBV12-3 or TRBV12-4 and TRBJ2-1; the D call from TCRdb, TRBD1, cannot be confirmed without DNA. The CDR3 contains 15 residues. CDR3: CASSYPGARSNEQFF.